This TCR beta chain comes out of a study of blood T cell repertoires in COVID-19. Study as a whole: T cells, B-cell-depleted T cells, or PBMCs supplied cDNA or gDNA.

Self-reported history from a screening survey and questionnaire set each donor's cohort. Within the 2 weeks before study entry, each person in the exposed group met a COVID-19 case. The authors' processing: It was from reference gene primer amplification that nucleated cell counts were estimated. The assay was immunoSEQ multiplex PCR, and TCRdb's table has in-frame clones only and misses some. V, J and clone size derive from that table, while D and trimming were established from the DNA sequence. Of 220,000 or so clones listed, nearly 90% were seen once; the top ten hold roughly 16%. V lost 11 bases and J lost 2, with 19 bases in between. The CDR3 has 14 residues. Germline-derived CDR1 and CDR2 are ENHRY and SYGVKD.

The receptor's source is a man aged 25-45 years who had been exposed to COVID-19. The source material was PBMCs or T cells enriched from blood (not recorded which). This sequence joins TRBV10-3 and TRBJ2-7, with a tentative D call TRBD2 (7 bases). The chain's CDR3 is CASGGQGPAYEQYF. The CDR3, as DNA: TGTGCCTCCGGGGGGCAGGGGCCAGCCTACGAGCAGTACTTC.